The source of this T cell receptor (beta chain) is a study of T cells in women clearing cervical HPV infection. Study-wide context: Cases: HPV16-related CIN3 or worse on histology, 2 invasive cancers. With HLA typing for only a few women, HLA confounding remains possible. Study outcomes and limitations: T-cell numbers per sample were unknown and may explain richness differences.

A remark on this clone: Its antigen remains unknown. With the read ending 3 residues before the CDR3 end, the germline J gene is used to fill in that end.

CDR3 length: 15 amino acids. Germline values: CDR1 LNHDA, CDR2 SQIVND (reference sequence). Clones were sequenced by immunoSEQ multiplex PCR, and TCRdb holds only the in-frame ones, with some missing. The sample is made up of tens of thousands of clones, and the top ten hold 6.7% of it. The chain employs TRBV19 and TRBJ2-4; 8 bases are shared with TRBD1. This TCR derives from a woman between 18 and 69 years old with a cervical HPV16 infection that either progressed to CIN3+ or cleared (not recorded which). Sequences were obtained from blood buffy coat. CDR3 DNA, as far as it was read: TGTGCCAGTAGTCCCCGGCAGGGGGCTGACTATGGT. Protein sequence: CASSPRQGADYG. The entire CDR3 protein is CASSPRQGADYGQYF.